Below, 14 T cell receptor beta chains from the same sample are listed, as sequenced in a study of regulatory T cells in long-lasting Graves disease. Described time point: newly diagnosed GD, antithyroid drugs for less than 3 months. Construction of the TCR library relied on RNA isolated from PBMCs. Both iRepertoire HTBI primers and Arm-PCR of CDR3 regions were used to build the TCR beta libraries. TCRdb used MiXCR to reprocess the multiplex PCR reads, holding one entry per CDR3 protein. The data hold 350,000 to 550,000 distinct CDR3 sequences, with 15% observed a single time. A further study also used this sample, focusing on T cells in Graves' hyperthyroidism and ophthalmopathy.

The specimen comprised peripheral blood mononuclear cells (PBMCs), sampled at new diagnosis, from a patient treated with antithyroid drugs. The receptor set was obtained from a woman aged 25-40 years with Graves disease.

This clonotype was recorded at least ten times. This chain uses TRBV12-3 or TRBV12-4 with TRBJ1-1, with D unclear. V was pared by 1 base and J by 11 bases, with 14 bases between. There are 13 residues in the CDR3. CDR3 nucleotides: TGTGCCAGCAGTTTAGGAGCGCCCACAAGGGCTTTCTTT. It codes for CASSLGAPTRAFF.

This clonotype has a count of ten or more. One end of the junction is discordant with germline, which a read error may explain. The gene calls are TRBV27 and TRBJ2-5; 7 positions match TRBD1. Germline lookup yields CDR1 MNHEY and CDR2 SMNVEV (reference sequence). This CDR3 comprises 16 residues. The CDR3 spells CASSSSGTVNEEAQYF. In DNA form, the CDR3 reads TGTGCCAGCAGCTCCTCCGGGACAGTCAATGAAGAGGCCCAGTACTTC.

This clonotype was seen at least ten times. The chain is built from TRBV30 and TRBJ2-7, with 7 bases that match TRBD1. The germline V gene has CDR1 GTSNPN and CDR2 SVGIG (reference sequence). Trimming cost V 5 bases and J 4 bases; bases outside gene matches: 11. The CDR3 has 14 amino acids. This chain's CDR3 is CAWGHGQDPYEQYF. In DNA form, the CDR3 reads TGTGCCTGGGGCCACGGACAGGACCCATACGAGCAGTACTTC.

This clonotype has ten or more counts. This sequence joins TRBV7-3 and TRBJ1-6; tentatively, D is TRBD1 (6 bases). Germline values: CDR1 SGHTA, CDR2 FQGTGA. The V and J ends lost 1 base and 10 bases respectively, with 17 bases between them. This CDR3 has 16 residues. The DNA of the CDR3 is TGTGCCAGCAGCTTAAGAAGCAGGGGAGAAGAATCACCCCTCCACTTT. Translation gives CASSLRSRGEESPLHF.

This clonotype was seen ten or more times. The chain links TRBV2 to TRBJ2-3; 9 nucleotides line up with TRBD1. Germline CDR1 SNHLY, CDR2 FYNNEI. The length of the CDR3 is 16 residues. Trimming at V came to 5 bases and at J to 1 base, leaving 7 bases not matched to a gene. CDR3 coding DNA: TGTGCCAGCAGTACAAGACAGGGGGATGGCACAGATACGCAGTATTTT. It yields the protein CASSTRQGDGTDTQYF. Together with reference TRBV2 and TRBJ2-3, the CDR3 gives the full variable domain: EPEVTQTPSHQVTQMGQEVILRCVPISNHLYFYWYRQILGQKVEFLVSFYNNEISEKSEIFDDQFSVERPDGSNFTLKIRSTKLEDSAMYFCASSTRQGDGTDTQYFGPGTRLTVL.

This clonotype was recorded at least ten times. This chain connects TRBV28 to TRBJ1-5; D uncertain. Germline V gene data show CDR1 as MDHEN and CDR2 as SYDVKM. The CDR3 contains 14 residues. Trimming removed 7 bases at V and 7 bases at J, with 17 bases between. As DNA, the CDR3 is TGTGCCAGCACTCTCCTCGGGGTAGGGCAGCCCCAGCATTTT. It codes for CASTLLGVGQPQHF.

This clonotype was detected many times. The chain carries TRBV24-1 and TRBJ1-5; 9 nucleotides align to TRBD1. V was clipped by 4 bases and J by 4 bases; unmatched bases: 7. CDR1 KGHDR and CDR2 SFDVKD come from the germline V gene. The CDR3 length is 16 residues. As DNA, the CDR3 is TGTGCCACCAGTGAGGCGGGACAGGGACAAAATCAGCCCCAGCATTTT. Translation: CATSEAGQGQNQPQHF.

This clonotype was observed a few times. The chain carries TRBV12-3 or TRBV12-4 and TRBJ1-2; D not resolved. V was trimmed by 5 bases and J by 8 bases, leaving 18 bases between them. The CDR3 extends over 14 amino acids. The CDR3 nucleotides are TGTGCCAGCAGTCCGAGCACCCCAATTGGGGGCTACACCTTC. As protein: CASSPSTPIGGYTF.

There are many counts of this clonotype. The V call is TRBV27, the J call TRBJ2-7, with D perhaps assigned TRBD1 or TRBD2 (5 bases each). V was cut by 4 bases and J by 7 bases, with 14 bases left in between. CDR3 size: 13 residues. Germline CDR1 reads MNHEY; CDR2 reads SMNVEV (reference sequence). The chain's CDR3 is CASSSGTSTEQYF. The CDR3 DNA sequence: TGTGCCAGCAGTTCCGGGACCTCCACGGAGCAGTACTTC.

At least ten counts were recorded for this clonotype. J is TRBJ2-1 and V is TRBV27; TRBD2 matches 11 bases. The V segment lost 6 bases and the J segment 5 bases; nucleotides outside the gene matches: 9. CDR3 size: 16 residues. Germline-derived CDR1 and CDR2 are MNHEY and SMNVEV (reference sequence). The CDR3 spells CASRTHGTSGHNEQFF. The CDR3 DNA follows: TGTGCCAGCAGGACACACGGGACTAGCGGTCACAATGAGCAGTTCTTC.

The chain employs TRBV29-1 and TRBJ2-7; D may be TRBD1 or TRBD2 (6 bases each). The CDR3 sequence is 13 residues long. Germline CDR1 is SQVTM and CDR2 is ANQGSEA. Trimming removed 8 bases at V and 7 bases at J, with 21 bases between. The CDR3 sequence is CSSRAGQLGEQYF. The CDR3 coding sequence is TGCAGCTCGCGGGCGGGACAATTGGGAGAGCAGTACTTC.

The chain is built from TRBV7-2 and TRBJ1-1; 7 bases match TRBD1. V shed 1 base, J shed 4 bases, and the junction held 6 bases outside the gene matches. Germline CDR1 is SGHTA and CDR2 is FQGNSA. This CDR3 region has 15 residues. The CDR3 loop reads CASSLGTGVGTEAFF. CDR3 DNA: TGTGCCAGCAGCTTAGGTACAGGGGTGGGCACTGAAGCTTTCTTT.

This clonotype has a handful of counts. The CDR3: CASSIRDYNEQFF. CDR3 sequence (DNA): TGTGCCAGTAGTATCCGAGATTACAATGAGCAGTTCTTC. The rearrangement links TRBV19 to TRBJ2-1, with D uncertain. V gave up 3 bases and J gave up 4 bases, with 7 bases separating them. Germline V CDR1 and CDR2: LNHDA, SQIVND (reference sequence). The CDR3 covers 13 residues.

This clonotype was seen at least ten times. This rearrangement joins TRBV5-6 to TRBJ2-7; weak D call: TRBD1 (6 bases). Germline V gives CDR1 SGHDT, CDR2 YYEEEE. The CDR3 runs to 14 residues. Trimming removed 7 bases at V and 3 bases at J, with 17 bases between. CDR3 nucleotide sequence: TGTGCCAGCGGCGAAACCGGCAGGGGCTACGAGCAGTACTTC. This translates into CASGETGRGYEQYF.